The clone carrying this T cell receptor beta chain came up many times. The antigen remains unidentified. Amplification targeted TCR beta CDR3 regions from RNA transcripts. The HTBI primer set was used in a first-round RT-PCR of the TCR CDR3. One entry per CDR3 protein results from TCRdb running MiXCR on the multiplex PCR reads. Altogether some 600,000 distinct CDR3 sequences are present, approximately 15% being singletons, with the ten largest covering 5% to 7%. This specimen comes from a study of T cells in Graves' hyperthyroidism and ophthalmopathy. Regarding the study as a whole: Ophthalmopathy was model-predicted a median about six months pre-onset.

This CDR3 contains 17 residues. Germline V gene data show CDR1 as LNHDA and CDR2 as SQIVND (reference sequence). V was pared by 7 bases and J by 7 bases, with 15 bases of the junction left unmatched. Any patient presenting with uncontrolled infection, other autoimmune disease, pregnancy or lactation was left out. This chain links TRBV19 with TRBJ2-2; TRBD2 aligns across 10 bases. The sample consisted of blood. This TCR was sampled from a woman aged 25-40 years with Graves' hyperthyroidism that later progressed to Graves' ophthalmopathy. CDR3 sequence: CASTQRGSLAGFGELFF. The CDR3 DNA sequence: TGTGCCAGTACTCAGAGAGGGTCACTAGCGGGATTCGGGGAGCTGTTTTTT.